These T cell receptor beta chains were read from a single sample in a study of human CD4 T cells and Enterobacteriaceae. Some clones are missing from TCRdb's copy, which holds only in-frame ones; the method was immunoSEQ multiplex PCR. The sample holds roughly 30,000 clones, roughly 79% seen once. The sample comprised memory CD4+ T cells from blood. The receptors were sampled from a human donor in good health. Each CDR3 is given with its conserved first and last residue. Only some rows state a clone size, as once, few, many or a class for expanded clones.

size	J	V	CDR3
once	TRBJ2-5	TRBV27	CASSTGQARGSAQYF
.	TRBJ1-5	TRBV10-2	CASGDRAPRPEPQHF
.	TRBJ2-4	TRBV7-3	CASSPGGGPRNIQYF
.	TRBJ1-1	TRBV27	CASKRQGTTEAFF
few	TRBJ2-3	TRBV9	CASSERGDPGRGGADTQYF
.	TRBJ2-7	TRBV4-1	CASSQGWGQATYEQYF
once	TRBJ2-7	TRBV5-1	CASSLVGLGMDEQYF
.	TRBJ1-1	TRBV2	CASSIRDSTEAFF
.	TRBJ2-5	TRBV5-1	CASSPDETQYF
.	TRBJ1-1	TRBV4-1	CASSQEDESRRAMNTEAFF
.	TRBJ2-2	TRBV19	CASSIGGLAYTGELFF
.	TRBJ2-3	TRBV5-6	CASSSPVGADTQYF
.	TRBJ1-2	TRBV27	CASSLGGQRVGYTF
.	TRBJ2-2	TRBV10-1	CASTPGQGTGELFF
.	TRBJ1-1	TRBV12-5	CASGTGDMNTEAFF
.	TRBJ2-7	TRBV19	CASSRMRGVGISYEQYF
.	TRBJ1-1	TRBV7-9	CASSTMGGTEAFF
.	TRBJ2-5	TRBV5-4	CASSSGTGGPQTQYF
.	TRBJ2-3	TRBV18	CASSPTIAGGADTQYF
.	TRBJ1-5	TRBV7-3	CASSLKSRAGYSNQPQHF
.	TRBJ2-1	TRBV19	CASTASGGTYNEQFF
.	TRBJ1-2	TRBV2	CASSTGSPNYGHTF
once	TRBJ1-1	TRBV5-1	CASSLASAGETEAFF
.	TRBJ2-4	TRBV18	CASSPAREHIQYF
.	TRBJ2-1	TRBV7-9	CASSPGLANTGQFF
few	TRBJ2-7	TRBV7-2	CASSLAGSGGSNF
.	TRBJ2-3	TRBV2	CASSELGDTQYF
few	TRBJ2-3	TRBV7-9	CASGASGNTDTQYF
.	TRBJ2-5	TRBV6-1	CASSEIGLWGPQATQYF
.	TRBJ1-5	TRBV18	CASSPGAENQPQHF
.	TRBJ2-2	TRBV29-1	CSVEEGLTGELFF
once	TRBJ1-3	TRBV9	CASSPPAANTIYF
.	TRBJ2-2	TRBV5-1	CASSGGGGASTGELFF
few	TRBJ1-5	TRBV6-1	CASSRDRDKNQPQHF
.	TRBJ1-1	TRBV11-2	CASSFQGANTEAFF
.	TRBJ2-5	TRBV19	CASSYSPGEAQYF
.	TRBJ2-6	TRBV2	CASSPDRDGANVLTF
.	TRBJ2-2	TRBV7-3	CASSLSTNTGELFF
.	TRBJ2-7	TRBV6-1	CASSELLRTPEQYF
.	TRBJ2-5	TRBV5-1	CASSSGGEEETQYF
.	TRBJ2-1	TRBV29-1	CSVSAGLAGGRGDEQFF
.	TRBJ1-1	TRBV10-3	CAISESTGEGTEAFF
.	TRBJ2-3	TRBV5-4	CASSQDWRGGRDTQYF
.	TRBJ1-1	TRBV11-2	CASSLSRNTEAFF
.	TRBJ2-7	TRBV27	CASSLKDWDYQYF
.	TRBJ2-3	TRBV7-6	CASASGNQDTQYF
.	TRBJ2-7	TRBV19	CASSIQAYGEQYF
.	TRBJ2-7	TRBV7-3	CASSPTGQSEQYF
.	TRBJ1-4	TRBV28	CASSPPVGGMYEKLFF
.	TRBJ1-5	TRBV2	CASSEAGDGQPQHF
.	TRBJ1-1	TRBV28	CASSSTRDLGAFF
.	TRBJ1-5	TRBV7-8	CASSLVSGGDSNQPQHF
.	TRBJ1-1	TRBV10-3	CAIQENTEAFF
.	TRBJ2-7	TRBV5-1	CASSLDMRREQYF